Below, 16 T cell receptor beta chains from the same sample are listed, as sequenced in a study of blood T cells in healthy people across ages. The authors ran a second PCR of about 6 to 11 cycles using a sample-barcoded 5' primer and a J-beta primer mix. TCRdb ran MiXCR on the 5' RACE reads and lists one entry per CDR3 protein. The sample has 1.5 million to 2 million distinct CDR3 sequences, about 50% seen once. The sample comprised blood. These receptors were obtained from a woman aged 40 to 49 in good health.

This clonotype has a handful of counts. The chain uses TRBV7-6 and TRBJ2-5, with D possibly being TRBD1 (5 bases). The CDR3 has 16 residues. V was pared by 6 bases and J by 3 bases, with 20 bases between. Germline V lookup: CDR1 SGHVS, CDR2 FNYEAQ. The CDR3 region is CASSPVSAGQKETQYF. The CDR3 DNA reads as TGTGCCAGCAGTCCGGTATCGGCAGGACAAAAAGAGACCCAGTACTTC.

CDR3 sequence reads: CASRGTSGSSYNEQFF. CDR3 nucleotide sequence: TGCGCCAGCAGGGGGACTAGCGGGAGTTCCTACAATGAGCAGTTCTTC. This sequence joins TRBV5-1 and TRBJ2-1, with 14 bases identical to TRBD2. Germline V gene lookup returns CDR1 SGHRS and CDR2 YFSETQ. V lost 5 bases to trimming and J lost 1 base; unmatched junction nucleotides: 2. This CDR3 has 16 amino acids.

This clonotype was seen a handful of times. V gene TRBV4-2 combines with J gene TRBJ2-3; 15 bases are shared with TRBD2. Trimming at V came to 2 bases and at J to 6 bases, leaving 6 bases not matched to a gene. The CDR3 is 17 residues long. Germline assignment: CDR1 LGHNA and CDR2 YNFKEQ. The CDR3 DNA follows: TGTGCCAGCAGCCAACGGACTAGCGGGGGGGCGGGGGATACGCAGTATTTT. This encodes CASSQRTSGGAGDTQYF.

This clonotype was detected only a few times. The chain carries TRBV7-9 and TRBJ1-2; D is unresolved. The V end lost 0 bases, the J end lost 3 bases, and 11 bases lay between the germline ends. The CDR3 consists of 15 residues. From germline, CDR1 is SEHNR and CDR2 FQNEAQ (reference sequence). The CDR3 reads CASSLAPREDYGYTF. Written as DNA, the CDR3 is TGTGCCAGCAGCTTAGCGCCCCGGGAGGACTATGGCTACACCTTC.

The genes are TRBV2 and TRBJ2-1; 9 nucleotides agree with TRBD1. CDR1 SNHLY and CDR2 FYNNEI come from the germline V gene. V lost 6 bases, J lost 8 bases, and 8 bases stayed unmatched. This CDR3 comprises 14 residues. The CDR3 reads CASSQDRGWDEQFF. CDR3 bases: TGTGCCAGCAGCCAGGACAGGGGATGGGATGAGCAGTTCTTC.

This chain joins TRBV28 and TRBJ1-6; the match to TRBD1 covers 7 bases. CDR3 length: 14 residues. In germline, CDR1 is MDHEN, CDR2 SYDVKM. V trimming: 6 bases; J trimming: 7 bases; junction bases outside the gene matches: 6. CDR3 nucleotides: TGTGCCAGCAGGACCTGGGACAGCAATTCACCCCTCCACTTT. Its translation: CASRTWDSNSPLHF. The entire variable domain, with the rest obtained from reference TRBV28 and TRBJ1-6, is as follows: DVKVTQSSRYLVKRTGEKVFLECVQDMDHENMFWYRQDPGLGLRLIYFSYDVKMKEKGDIPEGYSVSREKKERFSLILESASTNQTSMYLCASRTWDSNSPLHFGNGTRLTVT.

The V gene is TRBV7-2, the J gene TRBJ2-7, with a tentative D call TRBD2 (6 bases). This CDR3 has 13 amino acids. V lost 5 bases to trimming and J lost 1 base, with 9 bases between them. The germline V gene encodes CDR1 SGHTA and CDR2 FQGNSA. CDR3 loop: CASSGGNSYEQYF. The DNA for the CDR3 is TGTGCCAGCAGCGGAGGGAATTCCTACGAGCAGTACTTC.

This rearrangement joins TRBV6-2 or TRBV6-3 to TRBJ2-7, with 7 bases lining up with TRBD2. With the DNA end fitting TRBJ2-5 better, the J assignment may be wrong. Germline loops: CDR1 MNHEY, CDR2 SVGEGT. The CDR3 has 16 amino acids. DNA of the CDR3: TGTGCCAGCAGTCCCCTCCGACTAGCTTGGTATGAGACCCAGTACTTC. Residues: CASSPLRLAWYETQYF.

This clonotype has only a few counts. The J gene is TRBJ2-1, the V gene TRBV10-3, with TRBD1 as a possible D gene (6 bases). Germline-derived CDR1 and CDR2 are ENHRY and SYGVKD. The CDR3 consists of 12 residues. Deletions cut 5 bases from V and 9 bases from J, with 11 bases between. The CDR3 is CAISMRGTEQFF. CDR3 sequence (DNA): TGTGCCATCAGTATGAGGGGGACTGAGCAGTTCTTC.

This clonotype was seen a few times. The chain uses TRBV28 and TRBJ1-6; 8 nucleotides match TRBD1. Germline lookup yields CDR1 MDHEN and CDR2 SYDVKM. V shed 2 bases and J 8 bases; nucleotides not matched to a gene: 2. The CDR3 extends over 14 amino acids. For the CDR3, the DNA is TGTGCCAGCAGTTTAGACAGGGGTGATTCACCCCTCCACTTT. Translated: CASSLDRGDSPLHF.

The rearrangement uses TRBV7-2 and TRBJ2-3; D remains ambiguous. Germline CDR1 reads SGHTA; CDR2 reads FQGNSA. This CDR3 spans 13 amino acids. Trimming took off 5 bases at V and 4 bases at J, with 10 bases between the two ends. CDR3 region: CASSPYLADTQYF. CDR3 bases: TGTGCCAGCAGCCCTTACTTGGCAGATACGCAGTATTTT.

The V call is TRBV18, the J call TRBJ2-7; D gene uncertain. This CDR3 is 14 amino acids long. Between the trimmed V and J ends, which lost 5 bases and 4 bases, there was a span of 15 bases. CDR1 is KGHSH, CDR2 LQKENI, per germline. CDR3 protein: CASSDGKGSYEQYF. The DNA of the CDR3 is TGTGCCAGCTCAGATGGTAAGGGATCGTACGAGCAGTACTTC.

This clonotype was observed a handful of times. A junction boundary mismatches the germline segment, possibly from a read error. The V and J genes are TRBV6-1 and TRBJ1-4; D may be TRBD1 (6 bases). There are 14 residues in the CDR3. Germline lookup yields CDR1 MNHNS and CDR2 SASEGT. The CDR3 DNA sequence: TGTGCCAGCAGCGAAGGCAGGGGCAGGGAAAAACTGTTTTTT. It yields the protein CASSEGRGREKLFF.

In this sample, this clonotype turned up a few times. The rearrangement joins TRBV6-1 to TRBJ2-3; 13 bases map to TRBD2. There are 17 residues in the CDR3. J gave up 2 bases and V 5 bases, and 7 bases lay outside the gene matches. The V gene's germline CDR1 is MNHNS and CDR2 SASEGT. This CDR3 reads CASSRRLAGGFTDTQYF. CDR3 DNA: TGTGCCAGCAGTCGCAGACTAGCGGGGGGATTCACAGATACGCAGTATTTT.

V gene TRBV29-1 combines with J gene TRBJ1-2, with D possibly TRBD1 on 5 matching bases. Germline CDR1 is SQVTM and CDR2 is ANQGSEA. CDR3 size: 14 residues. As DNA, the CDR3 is TGCAGTGTCTCCGTGGCGGGGCCGGAGAGGGGCTACACCTTC. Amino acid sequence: CSVSVAGPERGYTF. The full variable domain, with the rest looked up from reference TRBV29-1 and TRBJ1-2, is SAVISQKPSRDICQRGTSLTIQCQVDSQVTMMFWYRQQPGQSLTLIATANQGSEATYESGFVIDKFPISRPNLTFSTLTVSNMSPEDSSIYLCSVSVAGPERGYTFGSGTRLTVV.

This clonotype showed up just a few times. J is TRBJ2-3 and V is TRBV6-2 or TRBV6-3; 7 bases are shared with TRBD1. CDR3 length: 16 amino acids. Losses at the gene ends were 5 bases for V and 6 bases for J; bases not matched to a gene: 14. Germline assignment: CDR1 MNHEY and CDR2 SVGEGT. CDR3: CASSPGTAHIVDTQYF. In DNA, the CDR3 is TGTGCCAGCAGTCCCGGGACAGCACACATCGTGGATACGCAGTATTTT.